This TCR beta chain was recorded in a study of blood T cell repertoires in COVID-19. Study-wide background: T cells, B-cell-depleted T cells, or PBMCs supplied cDNA or gDNA.

In the original analysis: Nucleated cell number was recorded as an estimate derived from reference gene primer amplification. Using immunoSEQ multiplex PCR, the repertoire was profiled, and TCRdb retains in-frame clones only, with some absent. V and J calls and clone size come straight from that table; D and trimming were deduced from the DNA. The sample holds about 390,000 clones, more than 75% seen once. V was pared by 5 bases and J by 6 bases, with 5 bases of the junction left unmatched. CDR1 is SQVTM, CDR2 ANQGSEA, per germline. The CDR3 covers 12 residues. Self-reported history from a screening survey and questionnaire set each donor's cohort. Recovered participants had two consecutive negative NP/OP PCR tests, healthcare professional clearance, or symptom resolution.

This sequence originates from a woman aged 45-60 years who had recovered from COVID-19. V is TRBV29-1 and J is TRBJ2-7; TRBD1 aligns across 9 bases. The sequenced sample was PBMCs or T cells enriched from blood (not recorded which). The CDR3 loop reads CSVLDRGSEQYF. CDR3 DNA sequence: TGCAGCGTTCTAGACAGGGGGAGCGAGCAGTACTTC.